This TCR beta chain was recorded in a study of blood T cell repertoires in COVID-19. The method was immunoSEQ multiplex PCR; TCRdb's version includes in-frame clones alone and lacks a portion of them. Seen here are around 30,000 clones, around four fifths observed once, and the top ten hold roughly 7.5%. Germline V gives CDR1 DFQATT, CDR2 SNEGSKA (reference sequence). The ends were cut back, 3 bases at V and 5 bases at J, with 10 bases in the middle. The CDR3 contains 12 residues. The genes are TRBV20-1 and TRBJ2-5, with D tentatively TRBD2 (6 bases). Sequenced input: peripheral blood. The sequence derives from a woman aged 70 to 79 with active or convalescent COVID-19. This CDR3 is CSASGRGETQYF. CDR3 nucleotides: TGCAGTGCTAGTGGGCGGGGTGAGACCCAGTACTTC.